This TCR beta chain was identified in a study of CD8 T cells in ankylosing spondylitis. Whole-study findings and limits: A motif in TCR beta, a set of under ten highly homologous variants, appeared characteristic of ankylosing spondylitis blood. A CD8+ phenotype characterized the disease-linked clones, which were relatively rare in peripheral blood. In synovial fluid and blood from reactive arthritis, some motif variants were previously reported. Disease-linked clones reportedly concentrated significantly in matched ankylosing spondylitis synovial fluid.

Looked up from germline, CDR1 is LGHDT and CDR2 is YNNKEL (reference sequence). V was shortened by 0 bases and J by 6 bases, with 11 bases between the two germline ends. The CDR3 loop spans 14 amino acids. Quantitative 5'-RACE with molecular barcodes produced the TCR beta libraries. Each CDR3 protein is one row after TCRdb ran MiXCR on the 5' RACE reads. The top ten clones hold about 42% of a sample with about 220,000 distinct CDR3 sequences, 15% to 20% of them seen once. This clonotype has a handful of counts. Its antigen is unknown. The genes are TRBV3-1 and TRBJ1-1; perhaps TRBD1 as D (5 bases). This sequence was found in a male donor with ankylosing spondylitis. What was sequenced was blood, either unsorted or a sorted T cell fraction (not recorded which). DNA of the CDR3: TGTGCCAGCAGCCAAGAATTGGGGGTCTCTGAAGCTTTCTTT. Protein: CASSQELGVSEAFF.